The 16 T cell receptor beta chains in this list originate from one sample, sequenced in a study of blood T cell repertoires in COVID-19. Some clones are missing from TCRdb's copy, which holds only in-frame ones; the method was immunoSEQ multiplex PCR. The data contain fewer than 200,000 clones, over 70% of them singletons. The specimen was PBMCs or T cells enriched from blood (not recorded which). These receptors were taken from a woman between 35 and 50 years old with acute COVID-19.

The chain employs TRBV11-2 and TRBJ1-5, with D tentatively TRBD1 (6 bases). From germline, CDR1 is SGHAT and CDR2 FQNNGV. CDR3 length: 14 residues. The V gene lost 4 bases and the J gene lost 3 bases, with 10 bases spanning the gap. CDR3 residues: CASSWGGPNQPQHF. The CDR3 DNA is TGTGCCAGCAGCTGGGGGGGGCCCAATCAGCCCCAGCATTTT.

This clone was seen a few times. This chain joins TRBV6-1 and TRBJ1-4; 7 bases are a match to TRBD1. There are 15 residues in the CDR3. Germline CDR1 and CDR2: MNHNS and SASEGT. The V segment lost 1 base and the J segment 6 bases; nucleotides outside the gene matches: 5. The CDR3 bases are TGTGCCAGCAGTGAAGAGACAGGGCGATATGAAAAACTGTTTTTT. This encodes CASSEETGRYEKLFF.

The CDR3 loop reads CSVQLAGVGAAEYV. DNA for the CDR3: TGCAGCGTTCAACTAGCGGGAGTAGGAGCCGCGGAGTACGTC. The chain couples TRBV29-1 to TRBJ2-7; 11 bases agree with TRBD2. In germline, CDR1 is SQVTM, CDR2 ANQGSEA. The V gene end was trimmed by 5 bases and the J gene end by 11 bases; junction bases not matched to a gene: 14. This CDR3 spans 14 amino acids.

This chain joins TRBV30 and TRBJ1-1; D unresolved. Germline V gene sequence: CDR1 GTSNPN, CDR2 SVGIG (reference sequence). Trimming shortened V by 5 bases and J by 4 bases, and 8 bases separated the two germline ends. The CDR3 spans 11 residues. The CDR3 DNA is TGTGCCTGGGCGGCGGCCACTGAAGCTTTCTTT. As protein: CAWAAATEAFF.

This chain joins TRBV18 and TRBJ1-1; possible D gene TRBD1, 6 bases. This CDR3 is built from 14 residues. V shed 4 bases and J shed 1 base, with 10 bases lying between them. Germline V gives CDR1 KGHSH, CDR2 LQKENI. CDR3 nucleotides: TGTGCCAGCTCACGGGGACAACAGAACACTGAAGCTTTCTTT. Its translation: CASSRGQQNTEAFF.

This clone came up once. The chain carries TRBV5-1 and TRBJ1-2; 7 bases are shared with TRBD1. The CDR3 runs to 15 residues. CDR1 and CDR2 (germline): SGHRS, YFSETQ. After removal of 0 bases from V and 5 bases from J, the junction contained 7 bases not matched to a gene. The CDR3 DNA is TGCGCCAGCAGCTTGGCACAGGGGCTAGCTTATGGCTACACCTTC. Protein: CASSLAQGLAYGYTF.

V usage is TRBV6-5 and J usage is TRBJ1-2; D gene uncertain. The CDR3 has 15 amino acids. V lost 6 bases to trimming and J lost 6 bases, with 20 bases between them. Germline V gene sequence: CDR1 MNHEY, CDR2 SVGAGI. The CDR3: CASSRKTTREDGYTF. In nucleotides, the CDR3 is TGTGCCAGCAGCAGAAAGACGACTAGGGAGGATGGCTACACCTTC.

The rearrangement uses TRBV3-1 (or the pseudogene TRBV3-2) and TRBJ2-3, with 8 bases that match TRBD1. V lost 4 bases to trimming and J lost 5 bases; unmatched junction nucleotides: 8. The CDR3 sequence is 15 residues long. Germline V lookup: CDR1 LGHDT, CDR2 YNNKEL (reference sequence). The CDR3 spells CASSPYGQGRDTQYF. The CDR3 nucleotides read TGTGCCAGCAGCCCCTACGGACAGGGTCGAGATACGCAGTATTTT.

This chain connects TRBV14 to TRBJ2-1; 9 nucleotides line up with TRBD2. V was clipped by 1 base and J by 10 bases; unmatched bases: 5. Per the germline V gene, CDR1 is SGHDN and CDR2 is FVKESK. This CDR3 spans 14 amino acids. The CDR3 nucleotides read TGTGCCAGCAGCCAAGGGCGGGAGGGGAAGGAGCAGTTCTTC. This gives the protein CASSQGREGKEQFF.

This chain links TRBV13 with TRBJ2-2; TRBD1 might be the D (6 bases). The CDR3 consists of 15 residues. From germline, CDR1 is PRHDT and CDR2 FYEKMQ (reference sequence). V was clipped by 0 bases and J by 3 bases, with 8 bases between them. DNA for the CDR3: TGTGCCAGCAGCTTAGGACAGGGTGACACCGGGGAGCTGTTTTTT. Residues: CASSLGQGDTGELFF.

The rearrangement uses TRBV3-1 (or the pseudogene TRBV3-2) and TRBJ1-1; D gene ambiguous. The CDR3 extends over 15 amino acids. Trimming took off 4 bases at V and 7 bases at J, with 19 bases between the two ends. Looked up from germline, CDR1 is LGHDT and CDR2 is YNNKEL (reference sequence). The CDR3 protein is CASSPYAPGTYEAFF. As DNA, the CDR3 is TGTGCCAGCAGCCCTTATGCGCCAGGAACCTATGAAGCTTTCTTT.

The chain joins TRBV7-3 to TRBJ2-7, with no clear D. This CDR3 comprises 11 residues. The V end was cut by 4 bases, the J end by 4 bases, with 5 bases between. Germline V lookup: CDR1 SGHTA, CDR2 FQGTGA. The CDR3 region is CASSYLYEQYV. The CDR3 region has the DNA TGTGCCAGCAGCTACCTATACGAGCAGTACGTC.

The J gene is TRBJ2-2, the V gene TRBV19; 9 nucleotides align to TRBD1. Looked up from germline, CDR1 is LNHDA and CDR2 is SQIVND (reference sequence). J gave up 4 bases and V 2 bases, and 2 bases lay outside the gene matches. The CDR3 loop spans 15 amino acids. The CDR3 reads CASSIMTGGTGELFF. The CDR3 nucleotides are TGTGCCAGTAGTATAATGACAGGGGGCACCGGGGAGCTGTTTTTT.

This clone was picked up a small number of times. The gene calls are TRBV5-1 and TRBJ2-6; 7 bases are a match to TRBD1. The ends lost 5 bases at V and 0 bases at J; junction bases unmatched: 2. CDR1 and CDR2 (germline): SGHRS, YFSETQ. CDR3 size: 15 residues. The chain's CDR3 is CASRTGASGANVLTF. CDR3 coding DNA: TGCGCCAGCAGAACAGGGGCCTCTGGGGCCAACGTCCTGACTTTC. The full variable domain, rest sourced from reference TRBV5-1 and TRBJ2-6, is KAGVTQTPRYLIKTRGQQVTLSCSPISGHRSVSWYQQTPGQGLQFLFEYFSETQRNKGNFPGRFSGRQFSNSRSEMNVSTLELGDSALYLCASRTGASGANVLTFGAGSRLTVL.

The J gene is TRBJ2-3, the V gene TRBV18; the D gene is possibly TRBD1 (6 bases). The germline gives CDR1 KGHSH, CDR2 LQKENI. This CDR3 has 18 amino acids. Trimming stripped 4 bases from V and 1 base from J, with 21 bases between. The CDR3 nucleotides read TGTGCCAGCTCACTCCTACAGGGCCTACTCGTGGGCACAGATACGCAGTATTTT. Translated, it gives CASSLLQGLLVGTDTQYF.

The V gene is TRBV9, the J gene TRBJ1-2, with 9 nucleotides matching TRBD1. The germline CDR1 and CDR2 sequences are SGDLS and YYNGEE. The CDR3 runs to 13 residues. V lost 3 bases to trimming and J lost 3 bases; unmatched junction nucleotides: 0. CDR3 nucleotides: TGTGCCAGCAGCGGGGACAGGGACTATGGCTACACCTTC. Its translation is CASSGDRDYGYTF.